This section outlines one T cell receptor (beta chain) sequence together with its context. The CDR3 is 15 amino acids. Per the germline V gene, CDR1 is MDHEN and CDR2 is SYDVKM. Trimming removed 2 bases from V and 4 bases from J; junction bases left unmatched: 6. PCR primers comprised 60 Vbeta and 13 Jbeta primers. Assay: immunoSEQ multiplex PCR; the TCRdb copy retains only in-frame clones and omits some. The sample holds some 80,000 clones, around 79% seen once. This specimen comes from a study of cytomegalovirus exposure and HLA in healthy donors. About the study: A data release that came early held approximately 85 million unique TCRs from HLA-typed donors.

The sequenced material came from PBMCs. The sequence was collected from a man aged 40-55 years in good health and CMV-seronegative. This rearrangement joins TRBV28 to TRBJ2-3; 7 bases are a match to TRBD2. The CDR3 protein is CASSLAGVGSDTQYF. The CDR3 nucleotides read TGTGCCAGCAGTTTAGCGGGAGTCGGGTCAGATACGCAGTATTTT.